This TCR beta chain is from a study of shared clonotypes between healthy human individuals. As concerns this clone: Its antigen is not known.

General study findings and limits: Generation of non-shared clonotypes was less probable than generation of clonotypes shared by all four donors. Sampling included only blood; tissue repertoires likely differ.

Repertoires were generated with immunoSEQ multiplex PCR, while TCRdb's copy carries only in-frame clones and drops some. The sample carries about 1.4 million clones, around 97% recorded once. The CDR3 contains 12 residues. V shed 6 bases and J shed 3 bases, with 5 bases lying between them. Germline V lookup: CDR1 KGHSH, CDR2 LQKENI. The chain recombines TRBV18 with TRBJ2-2, with unresolved D. This receptor was obtained from a man aged 30-40 years in good health. Sequenced input: naive CD4+ T cells sorted from blood. Sample subset: CD45RA+ positively selected. The CDR3 loop reads CASSKYTGELFF. The CDR3 DNA follows: TGTGCCAGCTCCAAATACACCGGGGAGCTGTTTTTT.